This record covers a single TCR beta chain. Germline CDR1 and CDR2: MDHEN and SYDVKM. V dropped 7 bases and J dropped 2; count of bases not matched to a gene: 8. This CDR3 contains 15 residues. The entry originates in a study of PD-L1 blockade in urothelial cancer. This table comes from immunoSEQ multiplex PCR, and its TCRdb copy is limited to in-frame clones, with some not included. The sample lists about 38,000 clones, roughly 90% occurring once. The material was PBMCs, obtained around atezolizumab (anti-PD-L1) treatment. The chain uses TRBV28 and TRBJ2-5, with 9 bases that match TRBD1. This receptor was obtained from a man in his sixties with urothelial cancer. The DNA of the CDR3 is TGTGCCAGCATCAGAGGGACAGGGCGGCAAGAGACCCAGTACTTC. Protein: CASIRGTGRQETQYF.